Listed here is a single T cell receptor beta chain. The data belong to a study of blood T cell repertoires in COVID-19. Germline V lookup: CDR1 MNHEY, CDR2 SVGAGI. The CDR3 spans 15 residues. V trimming: 6 bases; J trimming: 1 base; junction bases outside the gene matches: 5. Here immunoSEQ multiplex PCR was the method, and the copy in TCRdb shows in-frame clones only, minus some. The data show about 73,000 clones, with around 81% seen just once and around 27% held by the top ten. The gene calls are TRBV6-5 and TRBJ2-5, with 10 bases identical to TRBD1. The specimen was peripheral blood. This TCR was sampled from a human donor in a cohort sampled during active COVID-19. The DNA of the CDR3 is TGTGCCAGCAGAGACCGGGACAGGGGCCAAGAGACCCAGTACTTC. This encodes CASRDRDRGQETQYF.